The rows below give T cell receptor beta chains drawn from one sample of a study of T cell changes during pregnancy in multiple sclerosis. Generated by immunoSEQ multiplex PCR, the TCRdb table keeps only in-frame clones and is missing some. This sample has roughly 73,000 clones; around nine tenths occur once, and the top ten carry roughly 2.1%. Material: peripheral blood, obtained in the second trimester of pregnancy. These receptors were collected from a female donor in good health, enrolled as a control in a pregnancy study. Each CDR3 is given with its conserved first and last residue. Fields, in order: clone size, J gene, D gene, V gene, CDR3 protein, CDR3 DNA. A D gene is named only where the DNA matches it firmly. Rows may omit the clone size; those that give it use once, few, many or a size class.

>.|TRBJ2-3|.|TRBV9
CATSRSVDPTDTQYF
TGTGCCACCTCTCGTAGCGTCGACCCGACGGATACGCAGTATTTT
>.|TRBJ2-3|.|TRBV4-3
CASSQGGRHSTDTQYF
TGCGCCAGCAGCCAAGGTGGGAGACATAGCACAGATACGCAGTATTTT
>once|TRBJ1-3|TRBD1|TRBV11-2
CASSLTGVSGNTIYF
TGTGCCAGCAGCCTAACAGGGGTCTCTGGAAACACCATATATTTT
>.|TRBJ2-5|.|TRBV7-9
CASSKLQGGQETQYF
TGTGCCAGCAGCAAATTACAGGGTGGGCAAGAGACCCAGTACTTC
>.|TRBJ1-2|.|TRBV28
CASRPPQGRVWKDGYTF
TGTGCCAGCAGGCCCCCACAGGGCAGAGTATGGAAAGATGGCTACACCTTC
>.|TRBJ1-5|TRBD1|TRBV5-1
CASSWTGEGWQPQHF
TGCGCCAGCAGCTGGACAGGGGAAGGATGGCAGCCCCAGCATTTT
>.|TRBJ1-2|TRBD1|TRBV7-8
CASTPSGQGLYGYTF
TGTGCCAGCACCCCCTCGGGACAGGGCTTATATGGCTACACCTTC
>.|TRBJ1-3|TRBD1|TRBV9
CASSVEADRGPGNTIYF
TGTGCCAGCAGCGTAGAGGCCGACAGGGGGCCGGGAAACACCATATATTTT
>few|TRBJ1-1|.|TRBV18
CASSPDSEAFF
TGTGCCAGCTCACCCGATAGTGAAGCTTTCTTT
>.|TRBJ2-7|.|TRBV7-2
CASSFLAGLYEQYF
TGTGCCAGCAGCTTCCTAGCCGGGCTCTACGAGCAGTACTTC
>.|TRBJ1-2|TRBD1|TRBV7-2
CASSYGTGNGYTF
TGTGCCAGCAGCTACGGGACAGGGAATGGCTACACCTTC
>.|TRBJ1-5|TRBD1|TRBV9
CASSPGQGGLPQHF
TGTGCCAGCAGCCCGGGACAGGGCGGCCTGCCCCAGCATTTT
>.|TRBJ2-5|.|TRBV9
CASSPSPTQETQYF
TGTGCCAGCAGCCCTTCCCCGACTCAAGAGACCCAGTACTTC
>.|TRBJ1-1|TRBD1|TRBV4-2
CASSQDDRGADTAFF
TGTGCCAGCAGCCAGGACGACAGGGGCGCCGACACGGCTTTCTTT
>.|TRBJ1-2|TRBD1|TRBV19
CASSIRDRDYGYTF
TGTGCCAGTAGTATAAGGGACAGGGACTATGGCTACACCTTC
>.|TRBJ1-2|.|TRBV18
CASSPPGVYGYTF
TGTGCCAGCTCACCACCAGGAGTCTATGGCTACACCTTC
>.|TRBJ1-1|.|TRBV11-2
CASSLGDKRNTEAFF
TGTGCCAGCAGCTTAGGCGACAAGAGAAACACTGAAGCTTTCTTT
>.|TRBJ2-1|.|TRBV5-1
CASRTQSSYNEQFF
TGCGCCAGCAGGACTCAGAGCTCCTACAATGAGCAGTTCTTC
>.|TRBJ1-6|TRBD1|TRBV5-1
CASSLGGTGVFSPLHF
TGCGCCAGCAGCTTGGGTGGGACAGGGGTTTTTTCACCCCTCCACTTT
>.|TRBJ2-5|.|TRBV11-2
CASTPPGETQYF
TGTGCCAGCACCCCTCCCGGGGAGACCCAGTACTTC
>.|TRBJ2-7|.|TRBV4-1
CASSQAFLQSYEQYF
TGCGCCAGCAGCCAAGCGTTCCTTCAGTCCTACGAGCAGTACTTC
>.|TRBJ2-3|.|TRBV2
CASKTGRKDTQYF
TGTGCCAGCAAGACGGGGAGGAAAGATACGCAGTATTTT
>.|TRBJ1-3|.|TRBV11-2
CASSLEPGFGNTIYF
TGTGCCAGCAGCTTAGAGCCGGGGTTCGGAAACACCATATATTTT
>.|TRBJ2-3|TRBD2|TRBV5-4
CASSSERGTDTQYF
TGTGCCAGCAGCTCCGAGCGGGGGACAGATACGCAGTATTTT
>once|TRBJ2-7|TRBD1|TRBV5-1
CASFPGTGSREQYF
TGCGCCAGCTTCCCCGGGACAGGGTCAAGGGAGCAGTACTTC
>.|TRBJ2-5|TRBD1|TRBV29-1
CSVERVWDREETQYF
TGCAGCGTTGAAAGAGTTTGGGACAGGGAGGAGACCCAGTACTTC
>once|TRBJ2-7|.|TRBV7-6
CASSLLGEDSYEQYF
TGTGCCAGCAGCTTACTGGGGGAGGACTCCTACGAGCAGTACTTC
>.|TRBJ1-4|.|TRBV20-1
CSARVYEKLFF
TGCAGTGCTAGAGTCTATGAAAAACTGTTTTTT
>few|TRBJ1-5|.|TRBV7-9
CASSLGSQPQHF
TGTGCCAGCAGCTTAGGGAGCCAGCCCCAGCATTTT
>.|TRBJ1-1|TRBD1|TRBV18
CASSSDRGLRGAFF
TGTGCCAGCTCATCCGACAGGGGCTTGAGGGGGGCTTTCTTT
>.|TRBJ1-4|TRBD1|TRBV19
CASSPTDRGYNEKLFF
TGTGCCAGTAGTCCCACAGACAGGGGATATAATGAAAAACTGTTTTTT
>.|TRBJ1-5|.|TRBV7-9
CASSKGNNQPQHF
TGTGCCAGCAGTAAGGGGAACAATCAGCCCCAGCATTTT
>.|TRBJ2-7|.|TRBV4-3
CASSQDRGGDYEQYF
TGCGCCAGCAGCCAAGATAGGGGGGGCGATTACGAGCAGTACTTC
>.|TRBJ1-4|.|TRBV28
CASRGGGAGVANEKLFF
TGTGCCAGCAGAGGCGGGGGCGCCGGGGTGGCTAATGAAAAACTGTTTTTT